This passage covers 5 T cell receptor beta chains from one sample sequenced in a study of Graves' ophthalmopathy and Graves' hyperthyroidism. RNA transcripts served as template for amplifying TCR beta CDR3 sequences. First-round RT-PCR with HTBI primers preceded a second-round multiplex PCR. TCRdb reprocessed the multiplex PCR reads with MiXCR, giving one entry per CDR3 protein. The sample includes about 1.1 million distinct CDR3 sequences, 35% to 40% seen only once; the top ten take over 8.5%. Sequenced: peripheral blood or thyroid tissue (not recorded which). Receptors originate from an adult man with Graves' hyperthyroidism.

The genes are TRBV20-1 and TRBJ1-1; D unresolved. Germline loops: CDR1 DFQATT, CDR2 SNEGSKA (reference sequence). This CDR3 has 13 residues. V was pared by 5 bases and J by 0 bases, with 10 bases between. The CDR3 DNA follows: TGCAGTGCTCCTTCTTACATGAACACTGAAGCTTTCTTT. Encoded protein: CSAPSYMNTEAFF.

This clonotype was detected a few times. The chain has TRBV4-1 and TRBJ2-7; TRBD1 matches 7 bases. With 3 bases clipped from V and 2 bases from J, the junction kept 7 bases outside the gene matches. The CDR3 covers 15 residues. Germline CDR1 MGHRA, CDR2 YSYEKL. The CDR3 loop is CASSHKQGNTYEQYF. Here the CDR3 DNA reads TGCGCCAGCAGCCATAAACAGGGGAACACCTACGAGCAGTACTTC.

This clonotype was detected many times. The chain joins TRBV7-9 to TRBJ1-5; 9 bases are shared with TRBD1. The J segment lost 3 bases and the V segment lost 5 bases, leaving 5 bases of the junction unmatched. CDR3 length: 15 amino acids. The germline V gene encodes CDR1 SEHNR and CDR2 FQNEAQ (reference sequence). The CDR3 coding sequence is TGTGCCAGCAGCACGGGACAGGGTAACAATCAGCCCCAGCATTTT. This sequence encodes CASSTGQGNNQPQHF.

As regards this clonotype: This may arise from a read error, as a much more abundant clone is one base away. This chain uses TRBV29-1 with TRBJ2-7; 8 nucleotides align to TRBD1. V shed 4 bases and J 2 bases; nucleotides not matched to a gene: 7. Germline V CDR1 and CDR2: SQVTM, ANQGSEA. The CDR3 runs to 14 residues. This CDR3 is CSVGGQGAAYEQYF. The DNA for the CDR3 is TGCAGCGTTGGAGGGCAGGGGGCGGCCTACGAGCAGTACTTC.

This chain links TRBV2 with TRBJ2-5; D gene unclear. Trimming cost V 6 bases and J 2 bases, with 16 bases left between them. From germline, CDR1 is SNHLY and CDR2 FYNNEI. The CDR3 is 15 amino acids. As DNA, the CDR3 is TGTGCCAGCAGCTGCCTCCGGGCCGAACAAGAGACCCAGTACTTC. Protein: CASSCLRAEQETQYF.